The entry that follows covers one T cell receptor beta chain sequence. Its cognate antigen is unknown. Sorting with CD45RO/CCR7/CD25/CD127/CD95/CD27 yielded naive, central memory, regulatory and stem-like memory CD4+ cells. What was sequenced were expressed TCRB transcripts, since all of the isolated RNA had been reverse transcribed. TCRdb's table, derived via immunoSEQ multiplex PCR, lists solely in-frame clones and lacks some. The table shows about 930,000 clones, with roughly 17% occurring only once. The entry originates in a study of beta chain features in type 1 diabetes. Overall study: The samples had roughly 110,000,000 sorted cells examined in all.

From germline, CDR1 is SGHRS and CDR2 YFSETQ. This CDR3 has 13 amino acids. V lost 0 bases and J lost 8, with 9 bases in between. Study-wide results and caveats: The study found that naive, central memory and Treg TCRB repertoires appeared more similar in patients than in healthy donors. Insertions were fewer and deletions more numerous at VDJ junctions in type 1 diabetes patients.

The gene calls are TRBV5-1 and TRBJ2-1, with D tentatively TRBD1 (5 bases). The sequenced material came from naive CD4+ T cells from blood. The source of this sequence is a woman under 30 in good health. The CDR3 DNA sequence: TGCGCCAGCAGCTTGGACAGGTCGTATGAGCAGTTCTTC. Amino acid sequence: CASSLDRSYEQFF.